These 3 T cell receptor beta chains share one sample of origin, sequenced in a study of response to subunit inactivated influenza vaccine. TCRdb fed the RT-PCR reads into MiXCR, producing one record per CDR3 protein. The sample records about 780,000 distinct CDR3 sequences, about 18% being singletons. This sample comprised PBMCs from blood, obtained 4 to 6 days after vaccination. These receptors originate from a man aged 50-60 years who received an inactivated influenza vaccine.

This clonotype was recorded a few times. This rearrangement joins TRBV28 to TRBJ2-3; possible D gene TRBD2, 5 bases. Trimming left V 3 bases short and J 4 bases short, with 14 bases between. The CDR3 extends over 15 amino acids. Germline V CDR1 and CDR2: MDHEN, SYDVKM. This CDR3 reads CASSFMRESADTQYF. In nucleotides, the CDR3 is TGTGCCAGCAGTTTTATGAGGGAGAGTGCAGATACGCAGTATTTT.

This clonotype has ten or more counts. The chain has TRBV12-3 or TRBV12-4 and TRBJ2-2; D call uncertain. Deletions cut 6 bases from V and 4 bases from J, with 9 bases between. The CDR3 runs 13 residues. CDR3 region: CASSRLSTGELFF. In nucleotides, the CDR3 is TGTGCCAGCAGCCGCCTATCCACCGGGGAGCTGTTTTTT.

This clonotype came up once. The rearrangement joins TRBV28 to TRBJ2-1; TRBD1 is a possible D gene (5 bases). From germline, CDR1 is MDHEN and CDR2 SYDVKM. The CDR3 contains 13 residues. Trimming took 6 bases from V and 8 from J, leaving 14 bases between them. CDR3 region: CASSAGWGDEQFF. The CDR3 coding sequence is TGTGCCAGCAGCGCAGGTTGGGGCGATGAGCAGTTCTTC.